The 27 T cell receptor beta chains reported below all come from one sample, sequenced in a study of CD8+ T cells in alopecia areata. TCR sequencing used cDNA made by reverse transcription of extracted RNA. The protocol was immunoSEQ multiplex PCR, while the TCRdb copy is restricted to in-frame clones and leaves out a portion. This repertoire shows 150,000 to 200,000 clones, around three fifths found once; its top ten account for approximately 1.2%. The treatment: oral pan-JAK inhibitor, 5-10 mg twice daily. The input for sequencing was CD4+ T cells sorted from blood, taken at week 49, from a patient treated with tofacitinib. These receptor sequences come from a human donor with alopecia areata.

The V gene is TRBV7-2, the J gene TRBJ1-1; no reliable D call. The CDR3 totals 11 residues. Trimming shortened V by 8 bases and J by 5 bases, and 9 bases separated the two germline ends. Germline lookup yields CDR1 SGHTA and CDR2 FQGNSA. In DNA, the CDR3 is TGTGCCAGCGGAGAGTTTACTGAAGCTTTCTTT. Protein product: CASGEFTEAFF.

This clone came up a few times. As DNA, the CDR3 is TGCAGCGTTGAAACACAGGGAGGTAACTATGGCTACACCTTC. Its protein product is CSVETQGGNYGYTF. This chain links TRBV29-1 with TRBJ1-2; a possible D gene is TRBD1 (6 bases). Between the trimmed V and J ends, which lost 2 bases and 1 base, there was a span of 11 bases. The CDR3 contains 14 residues. Germline values: CDR1 SQVTM, CDR2 ANQGSEA.

J is TRBJ2-1 and V is TRBV29-1; 11 nucleotides align to TRBD2. Trimming cost V 1 base and J 10 bases; bases outside gene matches: 12. This CDR3 spans 16 amino acids. The germline gives CDR1 SQVTM, CDR2 ANQGSEA. This chain's CDR3 is CSVEAWGLAGGQEQFF. The CDR3 nucleotides are TGCAGCGTTGAAGCCTGGGGTCTAGCGGGGGGACAGGAGCAGTTCTTC.

The rearrangement uses TRBV30 and TRBJ2-1, with a weak D call TRBD2 (6 bases). The CDR3 extends over 15 amino acids. V lost 2 bases to trimming and J lost 4 bases, with 15 bases between them. Germline CDR1 is GTSNPN and CDR2 is SVGIG (reference sequence). CDR3 DNA sequence: TGTGCCTGGAGTCCCCTAGCACGGGGGTACAATGAGCAGTTCTTC. The encoded protein is CAWSPLARGYNEQFF.

V gene TRBV28 combines with J gene TRBJ2-3; the match to TRBD2 covers 7 bases. Unmatched junction bases numbered 2, after V lost 5 bases and J lost 0 bases. The CDR3 consists of 14 residues. In germline, CDR1 is MDHEN, CDR2 SYDVKM. In DNA form, the CDR3 reads TGTGCCAGCAGTGTGGGGGGGAGCACAGATACGCAGTATTTT. Translated, it gives CASSVGGSTDTQYF.

CDR3 DNA: TGTGCCAGCAGTTACTCTGGCAGGCCCAATTCACCCCTCCACTTT. Amino acid sequence: CASSYSGRPNSPLHF. The chain joins TRBV6-5 to TRBJ1-6; D gene ambiguous. Between the trimmed V and J ends, which lost 0 bases and 7 bases, there was a span of 10 bases. This CDR3 comprises 15 residues. The germline V gene encodes CDR1 MNHEY and CDR2 SVGAGI.

There are a few counts of this clone. The V call is TRBV10-3, the J call TRBJ1-1; the D is unclear. V was shortened by 6 bases and J by 1 base, with 3 bases between the two germline ends. The CDR3 has 11 amino acids. The germline V gene has CDR1 ENHRY and CDR2 SYGVKD. The CDR3 is CAIRQNTEAFF. The CDR3 bases are TGTGCCATCAGACAGAACACTGAAGCTTTCTTT.

For this clone: This same CDR3 is encoded by further DNA sequences in the sample. The V and J genes are TRBV6-5 and TRBJ1-4; D is perhaps TRBD1 (5 bases). The CDR3 extends over 14 amino acids. The germline V gene has CDR1 MNHEY and CDR2 SVGAGI. Trimming removed 5 bases from V and 0 bases from J, with 7 bases in between. The DNA for the CDR3 is TGTGCCAGCAGTCCGACAGCAACTAATGAAAAACTGTTTTTT. Its protein is CASSPTATNEKLFF.

The sample holds a few counts of this clone. The chain has TRBV7-2 and TRBJ2-7; D is undetermined. Looked up from germline, CDR1 is SGHTA and CDR2 is FQGNSA. Trimming stripped 8 bases from V and 3 bases from J, with 5 bases between. The CDR3 spans 10 residues. CDR3 sequence (DNA): TGTGCCAGCGCCAGCTACGAGCAGTACTTC. Translation: CASASYEQYF.

The chain joins TRBV18 to TRBJ1-1; possible D gene TRBD1, 5 bases. The length of the CDR3 is 14 residues. Germline lookup yields CDR1 KGHSH and CDR2 LQKENI. V lost 6 bases, J lost 1 base, and 12 bases lay in between. CDR3 sequence (DNA): TGTGCCAGCTCGCAGGGAGCGTGGAACACTGAAGCTTTCTTT. Translated: CASSQGAWNTEAFF.

This rearrangement joins TRBV30 to TRBJ2-5; D possibly corresponds to TRBD2 (6 bases). CDR1 GTSNPN and CDR2 SVGIG come from the germline V gene (reference sequence). Between the trimmed V and J ends, which lost 4 bases and 4 bases, there was a span of 13 bases. The CDR3 runs to 13 residues. The CDR3, as DNA: TGTGCCTGGACCCCTGGGGGGACAGAGACCCAGTACTTC. Its translation is CAWTPGGTETQYF.

The chain couples TRBV25-1 to TRBJ1-1; possibly TRBD1 for D (5 bases). V was pared by 5 bases and J by 2 bases, with 18 bases between. Germline V gene data show CDR1 as MGHDK and CDR2 as SYGVNS. The CDR3 covers 16 residues. The CDR3 DNA is TGTGCCAGCAGTAAGACCCAGGGAGCGCGAAACACTGAAGCTTTCTTT. It codes for CASSKTQGARNTEAFF.

The chain joins TRBV11-2 to TRBJ1-1; 9 bases align to TRBD1. Germline trimming cut 6 bases from V and 2 bases from J; bases unmatched to any gene: 7. CDR3 length equals 15 residues. Germline CDR1 reads SGHAT; CDR2 reads FQNNGV. The CDR3 protein is CASRGTGNDNTEAFF. The CDR3 region has the DNA TGTGCCAGCAGGGGGACAGGGAACGACAACACTGAAGCTTTCTTT.

The J gene is TRBJ1-1, the V gene TRBV29-1; D uncertain. The CDR3 is made up of 13 amino acids. Trimming pared 4 bases from V and 1 base from J, leaving 10 bases between. The V gene's germline CDR1 is SQVTM and CDR2 ANQGSEA. The CDR3 coding sequence is TGCAGCGTTGCCAGACTGGGGAACACTGAAGCTTTCTTT. The encoded protein is CSVARLGNTEAFF.

This clone was counted between two and nine times. The V call is TRBV19, the J call TRBJ2-3; 7 bases are a match to TRBD1. The length of the CDR3 is 14 residues. Germline-derived CDR1 and CDR2 are LNHDA and SQIVND (reference sequence). The V gene end was trimmed by 6 bases and the J gene end by 1 base; junction bases not matched to a gene: 4. The CDR3 here is CASRVGQGTDTQYF. CDR3 bases: TGTGCCAGTAGGGTCGGACAGGGCACAGATACGCAGTATTTT.

V gene TRBV6-6 combines with J gene TRBJ1-2; D possibly corresponds to TRBD1 (6 bases). V dropped 5 bases and J dropped 4 bases, with 11 bases sitting between them. The CDR3 length is 13 residues. Germline CDR1 reads MNHNY; CDR2 reads SVGAGI (reference sequence). CDR3 sequence reads: CASSDRNFYGYTF. As DNA, the CDR3 is TGTGCCAGCAGTGACAGGAATTTCTATGGCTACACCTTC.

This chain uses TRBV29-1 with TRBJ2-1; possibly TRBD1 or TRBD2 for D (5 bases each). Germline CDR1 and CDR2: SQVTM and ANQGSEA. This CDR3 spans 17 amino acids. Deletions cut 6 bases from V and 0 bases from J, with 21 bases between. CDR3 nucleotide sequence: TGCAGCGTCCACACGGGGACGGCCGTCGGCTCCTACAATGAGCAGTTCTTC. Translated: CSVHTGTAVGSYNEQFF.

V usage is TRBV29-1 and J usage is TRBJ1-2; 10 positions agree with TRBD1. The CDR3 is made up of 15 amino acids. Germline V gene lookup returns CDR1 SQVTM and CDR2 ANQGSEA. V was clipped by 1 base and J by 5 bases; unmatched bases: 7. The CDR3 loop reads CSVEGTGGTRYGYTF. CDR3 DNA sequence: TGCAGCGTTGAAGGGACAGGGGGGACTCGTTATGGCTACACCTTC.

This clone was recorded only once. The chain links TRBV7-6 to TRBJ2-3, with D perhaps matching TRBD1 (6 bases). Germline assignment: CDR1 SGHVS and CDR2 FNYEAQ. CDR3 length equals 14 residues. V was pared by 5 bases and J by 2 bases, with 11 bases between. CDR3 residues: CASSLGTTTDTQYF. CDR3 in DNA: TGTGCCAGCAGCCTCGGGACAACCACAGATACGCAGTATTTT.

This sequence joins TRBV5-5 and TRBJ2-7; D is ambiguous. V was pared by 4 bases and J by 1 base, with 15 bases between. The CDR3 runs 15 residues. Germline CDR1 and CDR2: SGHKS and YYEKEE (reference sequence). The CDR3 reads CASSGIGLRSYEQYF. CDR3 nucleotides: TGTGCCAGCAGCGGAATAGGTTTGAGGTCCTACGAGCAGTACTTC.

The chain joins TRBV5-6 to TRBJ1-4; 7 positions agree with TRBD1. The V and J ends lost 4 bases and 8 bases, in that order; junction bases with no gene match: 8. This CDR3 region has 14 residues. The germline gives CDR1 SGHDT, CDR2 YYEEEE. CDR3: CASSTTGKSEKLFF. For the CDR3, the DNA is TGTGCCAGCAGCACGACAGGGAAGAGCGAAAAACTGTTTTTT.

Only a few counts were recorded for this clone. V gene TRBV4-3 combines with J gene TRBJ2-1, with unresolved D. Germline CDR1 is LGHNA and CDR2 is YSLEER. Trimming removed 4 bases from V and 8 bases from J, with 18 bases in between. This CDR3 region has 15 residues. The CDR3 DNA is TGCGCCAGCAGCCCAAAGTGGCAGAGTAGGCATGAGCAGTTCTTC. It yields the protein CASSPKWQSRHEQFF.

With respect to this clone: The same CDR3 can be traced to other DNA sequences in this sample. V gene TRBV7-3 combines with J gene TRBJ1-2; 10 nucleotides align to TRBD1. CDR1 is SGHTA and CDR2 is FQGTGA in the germline V gene. This CDR3 has 13 residues. The V gene end was trimmed by 3 bases and the J gene end by 6 bases; junction bases not matched to a gene: 1. CDR3 loop: CASSLGTGDGYTF. CDR3 bases: TGTGCCAGCAGCTTGGGGACAGGGGATGGCTACACCTTC. The full variable domain, with the rest looked up from reference TRBV7-3 and TRBJ1-2, is GAGVSQTPSNKVTEKGKYVELRCDPISGHTALYWYRQSLGQGPEFLIYFQGTGAADDSGLPNDRFFAVRPEGSVSTLKIQRTERGDSAVYLCASSLGTGDGYTFGSGTRLTVV.

V is TRBV5-1 and J is TRBJ2-7; tentatively, D is TRBD1 (5 bases). The V end was cut by 1 base, the J end by 6 bases, with 14 bases between. CDR1 SGHRS and CDR2 YFSETQ come from the germline V gene. The CDR3 contains 14 residues. Here the CDR3 reads CASSLYQGLGEQYF. The CDR3, as DNA: TGCGCCAGCAGCTTGTATCAGGGATTGGGCGAGCAGTACTTC.

J is TRBJ2-5 and V is TRBV7-9, with 11 bases lining up with TRBD1. The CDR3 has 14 residues. Looked up from germline, CDR1 is SEHNR and CDR2 is FQNEAQ (reference sequence). Unmatched junction bases numbered 0, after V lost 4 bases and J lost 2 bases. CDR3 in amino acids: CASSWDRGQETQYF. The CDR3 DNA sequence: TGTGCCAGCAGCTGGGACAGGGGGCAAGAGACCCAGTACTTC.

This clone was seen only a few times. J is TRBJ2-1 and V is TRBV5-6; D call uncertain. The V gene lost 5 bases and the J gene lost 5 bases, with 11 bases spanning the gap. Germline lookup yields CDR1 SGHDT and CDR2 YYEEEE. The CDR3 is 13 residues long. The CDR3 spells CASSYGPNNEQFF. The CDR3 nucleotides read TGTGCCAGCAGTTACGGGCCGAACAATGAGCAGTTCTTC.

This clone came up a few times. This chain joins TRBV30 and TRBJ2-1, with TRBD1 matching over 8 bases. The CDR3 is 18 amino acids. V lost 2 bases, J lost 4 bases, and 16 bases stayed unmatched. Germline assignment: CDR1 GTSNPN and CDR2 SVGIG (reference sequence). This chain's CDR3 is CAWSIPQARDRRYNEQFF. The CDR3 region has the DNA TGTGCCTGGAGTATCCCCCAAGCCCGGGACAGGAGATACAATGAGCAGTTCTTC. Complete variable domain (other parts from reference TRBV30 and TRBJ2-1): SQTIHQWPATLVQPVGSPLSLECTVEGTSNPNLYWYRQAAGRGLQLLFYSVGIGQISSEVPQNLSASRPQDRQFILSSKKLLLSDSGFYLCAWSIPQARDRRYNEQFFGPGTRLTVL.